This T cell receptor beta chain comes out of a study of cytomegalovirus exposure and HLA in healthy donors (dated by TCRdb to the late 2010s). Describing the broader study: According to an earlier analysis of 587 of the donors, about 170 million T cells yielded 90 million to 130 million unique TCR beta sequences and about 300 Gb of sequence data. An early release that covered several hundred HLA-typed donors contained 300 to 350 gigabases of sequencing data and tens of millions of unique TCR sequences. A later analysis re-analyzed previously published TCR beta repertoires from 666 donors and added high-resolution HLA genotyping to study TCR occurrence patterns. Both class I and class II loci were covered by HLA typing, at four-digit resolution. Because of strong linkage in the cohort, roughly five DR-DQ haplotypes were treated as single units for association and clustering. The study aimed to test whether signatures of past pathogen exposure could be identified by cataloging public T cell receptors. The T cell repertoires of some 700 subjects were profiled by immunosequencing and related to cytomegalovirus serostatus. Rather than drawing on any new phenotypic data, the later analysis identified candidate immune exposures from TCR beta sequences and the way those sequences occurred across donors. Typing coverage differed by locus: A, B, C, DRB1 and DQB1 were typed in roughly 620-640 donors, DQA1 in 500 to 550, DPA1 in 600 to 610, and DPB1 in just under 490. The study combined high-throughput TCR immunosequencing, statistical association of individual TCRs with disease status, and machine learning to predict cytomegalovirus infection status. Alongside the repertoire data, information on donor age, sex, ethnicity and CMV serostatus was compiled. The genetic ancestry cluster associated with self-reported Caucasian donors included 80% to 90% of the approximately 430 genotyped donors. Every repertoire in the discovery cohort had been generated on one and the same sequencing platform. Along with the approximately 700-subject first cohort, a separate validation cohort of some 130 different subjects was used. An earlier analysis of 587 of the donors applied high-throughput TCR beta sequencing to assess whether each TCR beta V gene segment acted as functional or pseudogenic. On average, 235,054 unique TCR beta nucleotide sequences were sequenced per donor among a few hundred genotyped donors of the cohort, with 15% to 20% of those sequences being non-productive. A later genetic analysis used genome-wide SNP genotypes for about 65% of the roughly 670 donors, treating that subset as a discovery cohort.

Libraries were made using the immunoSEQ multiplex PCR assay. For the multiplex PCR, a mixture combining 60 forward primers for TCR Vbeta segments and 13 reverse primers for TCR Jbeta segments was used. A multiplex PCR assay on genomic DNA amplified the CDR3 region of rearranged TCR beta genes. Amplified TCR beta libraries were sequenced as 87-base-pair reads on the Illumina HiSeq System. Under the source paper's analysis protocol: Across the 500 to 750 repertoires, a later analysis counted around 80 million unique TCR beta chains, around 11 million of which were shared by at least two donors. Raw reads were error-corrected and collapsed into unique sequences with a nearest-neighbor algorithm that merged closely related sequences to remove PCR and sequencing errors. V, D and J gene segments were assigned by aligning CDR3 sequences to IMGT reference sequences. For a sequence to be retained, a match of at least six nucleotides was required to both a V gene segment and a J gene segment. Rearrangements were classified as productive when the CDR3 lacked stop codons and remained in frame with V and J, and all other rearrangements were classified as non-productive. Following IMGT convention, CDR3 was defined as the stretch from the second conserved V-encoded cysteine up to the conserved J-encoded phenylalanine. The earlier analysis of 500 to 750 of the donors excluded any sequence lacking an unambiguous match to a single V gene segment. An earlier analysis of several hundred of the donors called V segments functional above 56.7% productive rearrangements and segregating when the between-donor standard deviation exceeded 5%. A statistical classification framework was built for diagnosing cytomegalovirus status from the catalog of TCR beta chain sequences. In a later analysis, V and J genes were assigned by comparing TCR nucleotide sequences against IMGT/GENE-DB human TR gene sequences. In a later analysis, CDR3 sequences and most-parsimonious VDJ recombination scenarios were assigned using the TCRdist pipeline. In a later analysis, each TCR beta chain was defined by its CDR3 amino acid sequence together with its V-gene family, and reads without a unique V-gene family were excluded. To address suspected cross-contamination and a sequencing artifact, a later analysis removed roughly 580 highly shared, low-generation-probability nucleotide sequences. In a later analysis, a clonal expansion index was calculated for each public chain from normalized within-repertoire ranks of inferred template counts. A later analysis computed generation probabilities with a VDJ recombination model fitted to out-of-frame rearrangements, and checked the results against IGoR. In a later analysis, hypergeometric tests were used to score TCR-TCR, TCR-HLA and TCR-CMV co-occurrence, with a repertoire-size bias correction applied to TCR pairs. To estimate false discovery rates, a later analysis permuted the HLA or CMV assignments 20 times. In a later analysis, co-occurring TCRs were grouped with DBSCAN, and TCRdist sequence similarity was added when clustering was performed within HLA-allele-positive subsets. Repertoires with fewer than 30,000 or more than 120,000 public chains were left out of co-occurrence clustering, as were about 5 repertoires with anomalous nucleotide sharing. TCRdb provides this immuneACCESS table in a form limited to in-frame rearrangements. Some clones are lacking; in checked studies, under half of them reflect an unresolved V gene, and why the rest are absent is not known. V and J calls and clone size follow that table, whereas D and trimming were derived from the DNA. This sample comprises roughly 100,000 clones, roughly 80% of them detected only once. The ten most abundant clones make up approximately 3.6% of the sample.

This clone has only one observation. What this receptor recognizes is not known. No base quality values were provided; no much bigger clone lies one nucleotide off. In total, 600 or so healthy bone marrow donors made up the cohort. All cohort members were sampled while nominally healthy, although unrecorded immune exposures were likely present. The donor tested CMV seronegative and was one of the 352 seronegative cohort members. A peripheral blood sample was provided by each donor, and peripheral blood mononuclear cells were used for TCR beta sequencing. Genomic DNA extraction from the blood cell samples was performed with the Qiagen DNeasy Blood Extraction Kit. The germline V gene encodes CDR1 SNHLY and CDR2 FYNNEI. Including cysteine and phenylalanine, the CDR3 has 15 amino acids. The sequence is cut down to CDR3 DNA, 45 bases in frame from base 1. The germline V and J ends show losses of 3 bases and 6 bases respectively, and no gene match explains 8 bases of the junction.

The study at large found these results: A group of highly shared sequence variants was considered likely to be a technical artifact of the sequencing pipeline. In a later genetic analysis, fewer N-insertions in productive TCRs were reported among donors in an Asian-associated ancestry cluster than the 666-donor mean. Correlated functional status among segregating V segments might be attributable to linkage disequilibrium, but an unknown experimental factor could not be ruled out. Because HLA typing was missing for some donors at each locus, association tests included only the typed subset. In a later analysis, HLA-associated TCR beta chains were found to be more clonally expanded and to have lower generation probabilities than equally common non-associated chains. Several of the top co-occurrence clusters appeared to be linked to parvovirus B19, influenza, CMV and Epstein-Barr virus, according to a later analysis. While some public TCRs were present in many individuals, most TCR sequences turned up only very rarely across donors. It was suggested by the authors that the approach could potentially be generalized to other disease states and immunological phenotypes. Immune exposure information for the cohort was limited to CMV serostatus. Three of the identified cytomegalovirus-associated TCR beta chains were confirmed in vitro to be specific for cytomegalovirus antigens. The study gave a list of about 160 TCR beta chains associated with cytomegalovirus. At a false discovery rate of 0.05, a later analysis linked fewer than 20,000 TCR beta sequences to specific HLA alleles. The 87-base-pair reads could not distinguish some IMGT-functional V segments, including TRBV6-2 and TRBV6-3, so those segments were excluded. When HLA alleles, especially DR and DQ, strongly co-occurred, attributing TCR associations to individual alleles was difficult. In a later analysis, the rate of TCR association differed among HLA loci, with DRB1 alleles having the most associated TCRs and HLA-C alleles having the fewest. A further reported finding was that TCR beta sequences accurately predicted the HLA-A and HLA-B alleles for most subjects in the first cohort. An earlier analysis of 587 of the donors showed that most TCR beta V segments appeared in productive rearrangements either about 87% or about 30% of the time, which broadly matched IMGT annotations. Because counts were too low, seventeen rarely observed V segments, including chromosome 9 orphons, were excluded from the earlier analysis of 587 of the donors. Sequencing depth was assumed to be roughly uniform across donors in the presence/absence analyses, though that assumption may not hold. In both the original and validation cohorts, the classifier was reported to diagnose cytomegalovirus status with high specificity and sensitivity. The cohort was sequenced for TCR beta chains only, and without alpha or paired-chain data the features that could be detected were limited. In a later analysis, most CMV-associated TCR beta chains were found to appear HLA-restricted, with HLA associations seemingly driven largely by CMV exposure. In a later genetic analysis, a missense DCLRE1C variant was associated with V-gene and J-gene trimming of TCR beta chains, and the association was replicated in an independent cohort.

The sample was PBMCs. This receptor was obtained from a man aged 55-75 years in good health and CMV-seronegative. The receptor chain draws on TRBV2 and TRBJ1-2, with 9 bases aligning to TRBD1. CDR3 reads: CASSEDGQGYDGYTF. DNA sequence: TGTGCCAGCAGTGAGGATGGACAGGGGTACGATGGCTACACCTTC.